Given below is one TCR beta chain in context. The PCR ran on 60 Vbeta and 13 Jbeta primers. Clones were read by immunoSEQ multiplex PCR, and TCRdb kept only the in-frame ones, dropping some. The listing records about 42,000 clones. This specimen comes from a study of cytomegalovirus exposure and HLA in healthy donors. V lost 6 bases, J lost 5 bases, and 11 bases lay in between. Germline V gene sequence: CDR1 SGHVS, CDR2 FNYEAQ. The CDR3 covers 13 residues. The sequenced material came from PBMCs. This clonotype was obtained from a man aged 25-45 years in good health and CMV-seronegative. The chain uses TRBV7-6 and TRBJ2-1; D not resolved. CDR3 DNA: TGTGCCAGCAGTTTGACATACGACAATGAGCAGTTCTTC. Translating gives CASSLTYDNEQFF.